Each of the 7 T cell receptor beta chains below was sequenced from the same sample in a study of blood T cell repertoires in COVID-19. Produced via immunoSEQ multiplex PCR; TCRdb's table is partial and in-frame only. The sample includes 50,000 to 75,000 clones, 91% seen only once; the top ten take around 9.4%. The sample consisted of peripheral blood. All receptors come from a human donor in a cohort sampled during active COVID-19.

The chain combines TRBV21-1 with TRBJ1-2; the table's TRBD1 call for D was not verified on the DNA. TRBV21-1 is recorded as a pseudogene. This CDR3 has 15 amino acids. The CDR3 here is CASSSHRGRSYGYTF. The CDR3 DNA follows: TGTGCCAGCAGCAGTCACAGGGGAAGAAGCTATGGCTACACCTTC.

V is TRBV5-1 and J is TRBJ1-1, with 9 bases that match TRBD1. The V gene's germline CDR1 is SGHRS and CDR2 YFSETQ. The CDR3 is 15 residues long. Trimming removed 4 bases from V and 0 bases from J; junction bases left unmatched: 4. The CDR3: CASSPGQGMNTEAFF. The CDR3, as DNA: TGCGCCAGCAGCCCGGGACAGGGTATGAACACTGAAGCTTTCTTT.

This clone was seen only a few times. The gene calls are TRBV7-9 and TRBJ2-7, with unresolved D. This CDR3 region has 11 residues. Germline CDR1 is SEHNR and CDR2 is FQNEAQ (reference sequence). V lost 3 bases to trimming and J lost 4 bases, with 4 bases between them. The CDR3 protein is CASSFSYEQYF. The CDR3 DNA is TGTGCCAGCAGCTTCAGTTACGAGCAGTACTTC.

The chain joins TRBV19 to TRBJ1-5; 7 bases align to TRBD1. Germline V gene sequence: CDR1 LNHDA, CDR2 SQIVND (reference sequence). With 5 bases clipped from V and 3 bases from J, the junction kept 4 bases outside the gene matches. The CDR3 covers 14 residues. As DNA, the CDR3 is TGTGCCAGTAGTGTGACAGGGCCCAATCAGCCCCAGCATTTT. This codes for CASSVTGPNQPQHF.

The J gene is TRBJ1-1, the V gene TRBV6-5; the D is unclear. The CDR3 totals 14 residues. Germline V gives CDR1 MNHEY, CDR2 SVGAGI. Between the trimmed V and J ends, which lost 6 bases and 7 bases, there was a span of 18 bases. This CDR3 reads CASSSTRSLSEAFF. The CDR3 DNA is TGTGCCAGCAGCAGTACTAGGAGCCTAAGTGAAGCTTTCTTT.

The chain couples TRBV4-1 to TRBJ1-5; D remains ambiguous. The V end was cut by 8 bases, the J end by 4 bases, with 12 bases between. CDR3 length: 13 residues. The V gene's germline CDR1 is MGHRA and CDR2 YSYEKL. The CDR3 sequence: CASGIGINQPQHF. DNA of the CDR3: TGCGCCAGCGGGATCGGGATAAATCAGCCCCAGCATTTT.

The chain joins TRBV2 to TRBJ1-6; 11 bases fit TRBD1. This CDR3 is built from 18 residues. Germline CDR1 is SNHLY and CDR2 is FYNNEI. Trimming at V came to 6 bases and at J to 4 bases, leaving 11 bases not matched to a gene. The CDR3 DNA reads TGTGCCAGCAGAAGGTGGACAGGGGGCGACGATTATAATTCACCCCTCCACTTT. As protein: CASRRWTGGDDYNSPLHF. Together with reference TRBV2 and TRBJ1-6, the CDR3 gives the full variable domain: EPEVTQTPSHQVTQMGQEVILRCVPISNHLYFYWYRQILGQKVEFLVSFYNNEISEKSEIFDDQFSVERPDGSNFTLKIRSTKLEDSAMYFCASRRWTGGDDYNSPLHFGNGTRLTVT.